Included here is one TCR beta chain sequence, with context. The data are from a study of blood T cell repertoires in COVID-19. Using immunoSEQ multiplex PCR, the repertoire was profiled, and TCRdb retains in-frame clones only, with some absent. The table includes about 210,000 clones, around 86% detected once. Trimming removed 4 bases at V and 1 base at J, with 12 bases between. This CDR3 contains 14 residues. CDR1 is SGHRS and CDR2 is YFSETQ in the germline V gene. This sequence was found in a woman between 40 and 55 years old with acute COVID-19. The genes are TRBV5-1 and TRBJ2-7, with a weak D call TRBD2 (7 bases). Sequencing input: PBMCs or T cells enriched from blood (not recorded which). The CDR3 region is CASSPGGKSYEQYF. DNA of the CDR3: TGCGCCAGCAGCCCGGGGGGCAAGTCCTACGAGCAGTACTTC.